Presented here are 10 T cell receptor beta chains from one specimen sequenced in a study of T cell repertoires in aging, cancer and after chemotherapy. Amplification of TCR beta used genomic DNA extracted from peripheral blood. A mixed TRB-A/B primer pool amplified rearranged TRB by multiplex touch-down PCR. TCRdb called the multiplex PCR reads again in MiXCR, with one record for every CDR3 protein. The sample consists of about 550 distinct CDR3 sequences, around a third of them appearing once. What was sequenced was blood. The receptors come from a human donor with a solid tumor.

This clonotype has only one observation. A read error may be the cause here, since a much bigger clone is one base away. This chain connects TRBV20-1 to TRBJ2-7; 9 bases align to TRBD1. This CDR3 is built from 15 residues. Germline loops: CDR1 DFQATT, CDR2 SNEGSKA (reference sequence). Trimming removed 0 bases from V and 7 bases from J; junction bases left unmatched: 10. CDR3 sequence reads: CSARDKGQGYEEQYF. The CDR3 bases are TGCAGTGCTAGAGATAAGGGACAGGGATATGAAGAGCAGTACTTC.

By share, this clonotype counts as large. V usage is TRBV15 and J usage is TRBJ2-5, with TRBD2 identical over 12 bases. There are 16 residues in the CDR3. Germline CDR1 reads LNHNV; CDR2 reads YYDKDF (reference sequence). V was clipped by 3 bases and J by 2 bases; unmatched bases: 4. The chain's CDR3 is CATSSWTSGAQETQYF. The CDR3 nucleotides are TGTGCCACCAGCAGCTGGACTAGCGGGGCTCAAGAGACCCAGTACTTC.

The CDR3 protein is CSARDRGREQYF. The DNA of the CDR3 is TGCAGTGCTAGGGACAGGGGGCGAGAGCAGTACTTC. The chain employs TRBV20-1 and TRBJ2-7; 11 bases align to TRBD1. Germline loops: CDR1 DFQATT, CDR2 SNEGSKA (reference sequence). There are 12 residues in the CDR3. With 3 bases clipped from V and 7 bases from J, the junction kept 2 bases outside the gene matches.

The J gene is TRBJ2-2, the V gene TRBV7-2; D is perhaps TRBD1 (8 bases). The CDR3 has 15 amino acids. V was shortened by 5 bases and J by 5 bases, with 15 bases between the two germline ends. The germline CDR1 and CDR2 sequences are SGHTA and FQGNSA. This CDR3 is CASSAGQGGTGELFF. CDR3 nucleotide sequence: TGTGCCAGCAGCGCCGGACAGGGAGGGACCGGGGAGCTGTTTTTT.

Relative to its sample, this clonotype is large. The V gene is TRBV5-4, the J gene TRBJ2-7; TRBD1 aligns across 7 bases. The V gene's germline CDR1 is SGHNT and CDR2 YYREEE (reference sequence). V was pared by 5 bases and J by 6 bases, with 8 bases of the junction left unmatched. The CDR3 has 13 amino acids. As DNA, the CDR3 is TGTGCCAGCAGGGCCGGGACAGCCGGCGAGCAGTACTTC. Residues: CASRAGTAGEQYF.

The CDR3, as DNA: TGCGCCAGCAGCTTTTCGGCCTTCGGGGATGAGCAGTTCTTC. This encodes CASSFSAFGDEQFF. The chain has TRBV5-1 and TRBJ2-1; the D gene is possibly TRBD2 (5 bases). CDR1 and CDR2 from the germline V gene are SGHRS and YFSETQ. V was trimmed by 2 bases and J by 8 bases, leaving 14 bases between them. The CDR3 has 14 amino acids. Full variable domain (remainder filled in from reference TRBV5-1 and TRBJ2-1): KAGVTQTPRYLIKTRGQQVTLSCSPISGHRSVSWYQQTPGQGLQFLFEYFSETQRNKGNFPGRFSGRQFSNSRSEMNVSTLELGDSALYLCASSFSAFGDEQFFGPGTRLTVL.

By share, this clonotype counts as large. The CDR3, as DNA: TGTGCCAGCAGGGGGACAGGGGACAATGAGCAGTTCTTC. This translates into CASRGTGDNEQFF. The chain uses TRBV5-4 and TRBJ2-1; TRBD1 matches 10 bases. The V and J ends lost 5 bases and 5 bases, in that order; junction bases with no gene match: 1. Germline CDR1 reads SGHNT; CDR2 reads YYREEE (reference sequence). The CDR3 contains 13 residues. Based on the CDR3 plus reference TRBV5-4 and TRBJ2-1, the full variable domain is ETGVTQSPTHLIKTRGQQVTLRCSSQSGHNTVSWYQQALGQGPQFIFQYYREEENGRGNFPPRFSGLQFPNYSSELNVNALELDDSALYLCASRGTGDNEQFFGPGTRLTVL.

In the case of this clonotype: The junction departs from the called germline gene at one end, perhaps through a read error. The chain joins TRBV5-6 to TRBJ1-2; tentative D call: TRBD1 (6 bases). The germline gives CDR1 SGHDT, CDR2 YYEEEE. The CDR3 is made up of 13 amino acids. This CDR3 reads CASSWDKSYGYTF. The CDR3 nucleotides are TGCGCCAGCAGCTGGGACAAGAGCTATGGCTACACCTTC.

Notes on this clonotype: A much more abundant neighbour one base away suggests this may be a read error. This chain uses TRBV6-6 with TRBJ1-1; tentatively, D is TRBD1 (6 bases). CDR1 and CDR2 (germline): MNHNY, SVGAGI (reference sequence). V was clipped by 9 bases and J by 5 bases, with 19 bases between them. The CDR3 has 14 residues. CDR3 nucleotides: TGTGCCAGTAAAGAAGGGCAGGGGAGGACTGAAGCTTTCTTT. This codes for CASKEGQGRTEAFF.

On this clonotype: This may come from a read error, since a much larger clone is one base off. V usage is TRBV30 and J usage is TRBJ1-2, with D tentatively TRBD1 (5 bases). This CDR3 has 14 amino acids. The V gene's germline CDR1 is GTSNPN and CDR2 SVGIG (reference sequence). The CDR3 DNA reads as TGTGCCTGGAGGGACCAAGGGGACCCCTATTGCTACACCTTC. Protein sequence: CAWRDQGDPYCYTF.